This T cell receptor beta chain came from a study of T cells after somatic rescue of genetic block. The CDR3 consists of 16 residues. Trimming stripped 2 bases from V and 0 bases from J, with 13 bases between. Per germline, CDR1 SGHTA and CDR2 FQGTGA. Repertoires were generated with immunoSEQ multiplex PCR, while TCRdb's copy carries only in-frame clones and drops some. The sample records approximately 78,000 clones, just over 90% being singletons. Material: peripheral blood mononuclear cells (PBMCs). The V gene is TRBV7-3, the J gene TRBJ1-1; TRBD1 is a possible D gene (5 bases). The TCR sequence derives from a man in his thirties or forties. The chain's CDR3 is CASSLLPVDMNTEAFF. The CDR3 nucleotides read TGTGCCAGCAGCTTATTACCGGTGGACATGAACACTGAAGCTTTCTTT.